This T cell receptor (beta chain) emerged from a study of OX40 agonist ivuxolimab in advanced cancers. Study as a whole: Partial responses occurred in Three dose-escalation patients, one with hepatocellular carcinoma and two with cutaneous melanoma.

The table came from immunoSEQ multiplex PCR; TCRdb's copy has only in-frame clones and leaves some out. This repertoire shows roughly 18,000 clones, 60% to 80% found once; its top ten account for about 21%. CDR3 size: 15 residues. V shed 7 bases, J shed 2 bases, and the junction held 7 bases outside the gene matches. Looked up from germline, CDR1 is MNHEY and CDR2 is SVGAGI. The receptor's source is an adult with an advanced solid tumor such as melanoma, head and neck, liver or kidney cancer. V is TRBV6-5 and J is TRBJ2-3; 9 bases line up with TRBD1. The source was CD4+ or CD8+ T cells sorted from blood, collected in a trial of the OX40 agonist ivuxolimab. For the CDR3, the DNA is TGTGCCAGCATGCCGGGACAGGGCTACACAGATACGCAGTATTTT. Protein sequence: CASMPGQGYTDTQYF.